A selection of T cell receptor beta chains follows, all from one sample in a study of neurological immune-mediated disorders. TCRdb reprocessed the 5' RACE reads with MiXCR, giving one entry per CDR3 protein. Counted here are almost 30,000 distinct CDR3 sequences, about 12% occurring once; the ten biggest clones make up 5.8%. Input material: PBMCs. All receptors come from an older woman in good health. Each CDR3 is given with its conserved first and last residue. A D gene is named only where the DNA matches it firmly. Rows may omit the clone size; those that give it use once, few, many or a size class.

d_gene: TRBD1; j_gene: TRBJ2-3; abundance: many; v_gene: TRBV7-2; CDR3aa: CASSTLGQGVDTQYF; CDR3nt: TGTGCCAGCAGCACCTTAGGACAGGGCGTAGATACGCAGTATTTT
d_gene: .; j_gene: TRBJ1-2; abundance: many; v_gene: TRBV20-1; CDR3aa: CSASEEPLGYTF; CDR3nt: TGCAGTGCTAGCGAGGAACCTCTTGGCTACACCTTC
d_gene: TRBD1; j_gene: TRBJ2-7; abundance: many; v_gene: TRBV7-9; CDR3aa: CASSQDRGEQYF; CDR3nt: TGTGCCAGCAGCCAAGACAGGGGCGAGCAGTACTTC
d_gene: .; j_gene: TRBJ2-7; abundance: many; v_gene: TRBV20-1; CDR3aa: CSARARAGLYEQYF; CDR3nt: TGCAGTGCTAGAGCCCGGGCGGGGCTCTACGAGCAGTACTTC
d_gene: .; j_gene: TRBJ1-3; abundance: .; v_gene: TRBV12-3/TRBV12-4; CDR3aa: CTTVGDTIYF; CDR3nt: TGTACCACCGTCGGGGACACCATATATTTT
d_gene: TRBD2; j_gene: TRBJ2-7; abundance: many; v_gene: TRBV10-3; CDR3aa: CAISDIKWTSGGYEQYF; CDR3nt: TGTGCCATCAGTGACATCAAATGGACTAGCGGGGGCTACGAGCAGTACTTC
d_gene: TRBD1; j_gene: TRBJ1-4; abundance: .; v_gene: TRBV19; CDR3aa: CASSTTSGTGDPLGVQLFF; CDR3nt: TGTGCCAGTAGTACAACCTCCGGGACAGGGGACCCGTTGGGAGTGCAACTGTTTTTT
d_gene: .; j_gene: TRBJ2-5; abundance: few; v_gene: TRBV12-3/TRBV12-4; CDR3aa: CASSQRETQYF; CDR3nt: TGTGCCAGCAGTCAGCGGGAGACCCAGTACTTC
d_gene: .; j_gene: TRBJ1-5; abundance: .; v_gene: TRBV2; CDR3aa: CASGRYSGNQPQHF; CDR3nt: TGTGCCAGCGGCAGGTACAGTGGGAATCAGCCCCAGCATTTT
d_gene: .; j_gene: TRBJ2-7; abundance: many; v_gene: TRBV7-9; CDR3aa: CASSLAGGGFYEQYF; CDR3nt: TGTGCCAGCAGCTTAGCAGGAGGGGGGTTCTACGAGCAGTACTTC
d_gene: .; j_gene: TRBJ1-2; abundance: many; v_gene: TRBV5-1; CDR3aa: CASRLAGSIGSIYGYTF; CDR3nt: TGCGCCAGCAGATTGGCGGGTTCGATAGGATCAATCTATGGCTACACCTTC
d_gene: .; j_gene: TRBJ1-2; abundance: many; v_gene: TRBV5-1; CDR3aa: CASSLEVPTGVGYTF; CDR3nt: TGCGCCAGCAGCTTAGAAGTCCCTACCGGGGTTGGCTACACCTTC
d_gene: .; j_gene: TRBJ1-1; abundance: many; v_gene: TRBV12-3/TRBV12-4; CDR3aa: CASSLQLNTEAFF; CDR3nt: TGTGCCAGCAGTTTACAGCTGAACACTGAAGCTTTCTTT
d_gene: .; j_gene: TRBJ1-2; abundance: .; v_gene: TRBV5-1; CDR3aa: CASSLWKGNYGYTF; CDR3nt: TGTGCCAGCAGCTTGTGGAAAGGGAACTATGGCTACACCTTC
d_gene: .; j_gene: TRBJ1-3; abundance: many; v_gene: TRBV4-2; CDR3aa: CASSQVDGISGNTIYF; CDR3nt: TGTGCCAGCAGCCAAGTGGACGGCATCTCTGGAAACACCATATATTTT
d_gene: .; j_gene: TRBJ1-6; abundance: many; v_gene: TRBV5-1; CDR3aa: CASSLESRSSYNSPLHF; CDR3nt: TGCGCCAGCAGCTTGGAAAGCCGGAGCTCCTATAATTCACCCCTCCACTTT
d_gene: TRBD1; j_gene: TRBJ2-7; abundance: many; v_gene: TRBV18; CDR3aa: CASSRNTPSHRGLDEQYF; CDR3nt: TGTGCCAGCTCGCGCAATACACCATCTCACAGGGGGCTCGACGAGCAGTACTTC